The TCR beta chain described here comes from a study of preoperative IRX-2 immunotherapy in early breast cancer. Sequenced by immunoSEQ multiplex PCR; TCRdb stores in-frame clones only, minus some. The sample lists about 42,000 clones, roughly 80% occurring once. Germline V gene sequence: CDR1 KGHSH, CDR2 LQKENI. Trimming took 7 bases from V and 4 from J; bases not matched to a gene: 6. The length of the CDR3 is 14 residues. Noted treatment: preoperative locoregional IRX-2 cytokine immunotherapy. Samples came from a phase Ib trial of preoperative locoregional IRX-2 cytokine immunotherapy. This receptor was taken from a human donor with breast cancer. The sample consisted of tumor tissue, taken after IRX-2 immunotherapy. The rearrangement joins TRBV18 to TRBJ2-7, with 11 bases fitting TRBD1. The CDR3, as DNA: TGTGCCAGCTGCCCCGGGACAGGGGGATACGAGCAGTACTTC. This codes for CASCPGTGGYEQYF.